One and the same sample provided the 19 T cell receptor beta chains below, sequenced in a study of blood T cell repertoires in COVID-19. Using immunoSEQ multiplex PCR, the repertoire was profiled, and TCRdb retains in-frame clones only, with some absent. Of 50,000 to 60,000 clones listed, approximately 82% are singletons. The sequenced material came from peripheral blood. Receptors were obtained from a human donor in a cohort sampled during active or convalescent COVID-19.

This rearrangement joins TRBV6-5 to TRBJ1-2, with unresolved D. The V end was cut by 4 bases, the J end by 3 bases, with 15 bases between. Germline V gene sequence: CDR1 MNHEY, CDR2 SVGAGI. The CDR3 contains 15 residues. The CDR3 spells CASSSPQGGHYGYTF. CDR3 bases: TGTGCCAGCAGTTCCCCTCAAGGAGGCCACTATGGCTACACCTTC.

The genes are TRBV5-1 and TRBJ2-5, with 7 bases matching TRBD2. Per the germline V gene, CDR1 is SGHRS and CDR2 is YFSETQ. V trimming: 2 bases; J trimming: 5 bases; junction bases outside the gene matches: 9. The CDR3 consists of 15 residues. CDR3 loop: CASSLTSKGGETQYF. CDR3 DNA sequence: TGCGCCAGCAGCTTAACTTCTAAGGGAGGGGAGACCCAGTACTTC.

The rearrangement links TRBV6-5 to TRBJ1-2; TRBD1 might be the D (6 bases). The germline V and J ends were trimmed by 6 bases and 13 bases, with 18 bases remaining between them. The germline V gene has CDR1 MNHEY and CDR2 SVGAGI. The CDR3 extends over 12 amino acids. In DNA, the CDR3 is TGTGCCAGCAGCTCGGACAGCCGCTCTATCACCTTC. Its protein is CASSSDSRSITF.

CDR3 nucleotide sequence: TGTGCCAGCAGTAACCAGGTTAATTCACCCCTCCACTTT. Encoded protein: CASSNQVNSPLHF. This rearrangement joins TRBV12-3 or TRBV12-4 to TRBJ1-6; D gene ambiguous. The CDR3 runs 13 residues. The V and J ends lost 5 bases and 6 bases respectively, with 8 bases between them.

The V call is TRBV12-3 or TRBV12-4, the J call TRBJ1-2, with a possible D match to TRBD1 (6 bases). Trimming pared 5 bases from V and 6 bases from J, leaving 13 bases between. This CDR3 is built from 13 residues. For the CDR3, the DNA is TGTGCCAGCAGTCCTACAGGGCTAGATGGCTACACCTTC. Translation: CASSPTGLDGYTF.

The V and J genes are TRBV5-1 and TRBJ1-6; D is possibly TRBD1 (6 bases). The CDR3 is 16 residues long. V gave up 0 bases and J gave up 5 bases, with 12 bases separating them. Germline CDR1 and CDR2: SGHRS and YFSETQ. The CDR3 nucleotides read TGCGCCAGCAGCTTGGCGGCAGGGGACCATAATTCACCCCTCCACTTT. Translated: CASSLAAGDHNSPLHF.

The chain links TRBV30 to TRBJ2-7; weak D call: TRBD1 (6 bases). This CDR3 is 12 amino acids long. CDR1 GTSNPN and CDR2 SVGIG come from the germline V gene (reference sequence). Trimming removed 4 bases at V and 2 bases at J, with 9 bases between. The CDR3 sequence is CAWTDSTYEQYF. CDR3 in DNA: TGTGCCTGGACGGACAGTACCTACGAGCAGTACTTC.

The gene calls are TRBV5-1 and TRBJ1-2, with D possibly being TRBD1 (5 bases). This CDR3 has 13 residues. Germline values: CDR1 SGHRS, CDR2 YFSETQ. The germline V and J ends were trimmed by 0 bases and 8 bases, with 11 bases remaining between them. In DNA, the CDR3 is TGCGCCAGCAGCTTGGGCAGGGTTGGGGGCTACACCTTC. It encodes CASSLGRVGGYTF.

V is TRBV7-2 and J is TRBJ1-2, with D possibly TRBD1 on 6 matching bases. CDR1 and CDR2 from the germline V gene are SGHTA and FQGNSA. The CDR3 contains 18 residues. V dropped 4 bases and J dropped 1 base, with 22 bases sitting between them. The CDR3 DNA reads TGTGCCAGCAGCTCCACAAGCAGGGGCCCAGGGGATAACTATGGCTACACCTTC. Amino acids: CASSSTSRGPGDNYGYTF.

This chain links TRBV7-8 with TRBJ1-5, with a weak D call TRBD1 (5 bases). CDR3 size: 19 residues. Per the germline V gene, CDR1 is SGHVS and CDR2 is FQNEAQ. V was cut by 5 bases and J by 2 bases, with 25 bases left in between. DNA for the CDR3: TGTGCCAGCAGCCCACCCCTCAGGAGCGGGGCAACGGGCAATCAGCCCCAGCATTTT. Protein product: CASSPPLRSGATGNQPQHF.

The chain recombines TRBV29-1 with TRBJ1-2, with a tentative D call TRBD1 (6 bases). The CDR3 runs to 14 residues. From germline, CDR1 is SQVTM and CDR2 ANQGSEA. Between the trimmed V and J ends, which lost 6 bases and 2 bases, there was a span of 16 bases. The DNA for the CDR3 is TGCAGCGTCGCCACAGGGTACGGAAACTATGGCTACACCTTC. The encoded protein is CSVATGYGNYGYTF.

The chain has TRBV7-2 and TRBJ1-5; D is possibly TRBD1 (6 bases). In germline, CDR1 is SGHTA, CDR2 FQGNSA. This CDR3 has 19 residues. The V end was cut by 5 bases, the J end by 8 bases, with 31 bases between. CDR3 amino acids: CASSPVAQGFSTLQEPQHF. The CDR3 DNA reads as TGTGCCAGCAGCCCAGTGGCACAGGGTTTCTCGACCCTCCAAGAGCCCCAGCATTTT.

J is TRBJ1-2 and V is TRBV19; 8 nucleotides match TRBD1. With V trimmed by 2 bases and J by 4 bases, 12 bases remained unmatched. The CDR3 extends over 17 amino acids. Germline CDR1 and CDR2: LNHDA and SQIVND (reference sequence). CDR3 nucleotide sequence: TGTGCCAGTAGTATACCCCCGCGACAGGGGTTAGGCTATGGCTACACCTTC. Translation gives CASSIPPRQGLGYGYTF.

This clone appeared a single time. The chain uses TRBV11-2 and TRBJ2-3; a possible D gene is TRBD2 (7 bases). V was trimmed by 3 bases and J by 10 bases, leaving 14 bases between them. The CDR3 has 13 residues. In germline, CDR1 is SGHAT, CDR2 FQNNGV. The CDR3 DNA sequence: TGTGCCAGCAGCTTGAGTGAAGGGGGGGCGCAGTATTTT. Amino acids: CASSLSEGGAQYF.

This sequence joins TRBV7-2 and TRBJ2-7; TRBD1 agrees at 10 bases. The CDR3 is 15 amino acids. The trim removed 1 base at V and 5 bases at J, leaving 5 bases unmatched. Germline V gene data show CDR1 as SGHTA and CDR2 as FQGNSA. The chain's CDR3 is CASSLDRDRGNEQYF. The CDR3 nucleotides read TGTGCCAGCAGCTTAGACCGGGACAGGGGTAACGAGCAGTACTTC.

This chain links TRBV6-1 with TRBJ2-5, with 12 bases that match TRBD1. Trimming cost V 2 bases and J 4 bases; bases outside gene matches: 5. This CDR3 spans 16 amino acids. Looked up from germline, CDR1 is MNHNS and CDR2 is SASEGT. The CDR3, as DNA: TGTGCCAGCAGTGAAATGCGGGACAGGGGGCTAGAGACCCAGTACTTC. It codes for CASSEMRDRGLETQYF.

V and J are TRBV9 and TRBJ1-5; D is undetermined. The germline V and J ends were trimmed by 4 bases and 0 bases, with 11 bases remaining between them. The CDR3 sequence is 15 residues long. The germline V gene has CDR1 SGDLS and CDR2 YYNGEE. This CDR3 reads CASSPTGDSNQPQHF. The CDR3, as DNA: TGTGCCAGCAGCCCCACGGGAGATAGCAATCAGCCCCAGCATTTT.

V and J are TRBV30 and TRBJ1-6; TRBD1 matches at 8 bases. With 2 bases clipped from V and 4 bases from J, the junction kept 4 bases outside the gene matches. The germline V gene encodes CDR1 GTSNPN and CDR2 SVGIG (reference sequence). This CDR3 is built from 15 residues. The CDR3, as DNA: TGTGCCTGGAGTTTCAGACAGGGGTATAATTCACCCCTCCACTTT. Translated, it gives CAWSFRQGYNSPLHF.

V usage is TRBV5-1 and J usage is TRBJ1-6; D may be TRBD1 (5 bases). The V end lost 4 bases, the J end lost 10 bases, and 21 bases lay between the germline ends. This CDR3 is 16 amino acids long. The germline V gene has CDR1 SGHRS and CDR2 YFSETQ. CDR3 sequence (DNA): TGCGCCAGCAGCGTAGCCCCCCAGGGAAAAGGATCACCCCTCCACTTT. This gives the protein CASSVAPQGKGSPLHF. Variable domain in full (rest from reference TRBV5-1 and TRBJ1-6): KAGVTQTPRYLIKTRGQQVTLSCSPISGHRSVSWYQQTPGQGLQFLFEYFSETQRNKGNFPGRFSGRQFSNSRSEMNVSTLELGDSALYLCASSVAPQGKGSPLHFGNGTRLTVT.